This T cell receptor beta chain was identified during a study of T cell changes during pregnancy in multiple sclerosis. Germline V CDR1 and CDR2: SGHKS, YYEKEE (reference sequence). Germline trimming cut 0 bases from V and 10 bases from J; bases unmatched to any gene: 4. This CDR3 is 14 amino acids long. The repertoire was sequenced with immunoSEQ multiplex PCR; TCRdb's copy has only in-frame clones and lacks some. The sample lists around 92,000 clones, 85% to 95% occurring once. This material consisted of peripheral blood, taken in the first trimester of pregnancy. This rearrangement joins TRBV5-5 to TRBJ1-3; 10 bases fit TRBD1. This clonotype originated in a female donor with multiple sclerosis, enrolled in a pregnancy study. The CDR3 sequence is CASSLEGQGRTIYF. The CDR3 DNA is TGTGCCAGCAGCTTGGAGGGACAGGGGAGAACCATATATTTT.